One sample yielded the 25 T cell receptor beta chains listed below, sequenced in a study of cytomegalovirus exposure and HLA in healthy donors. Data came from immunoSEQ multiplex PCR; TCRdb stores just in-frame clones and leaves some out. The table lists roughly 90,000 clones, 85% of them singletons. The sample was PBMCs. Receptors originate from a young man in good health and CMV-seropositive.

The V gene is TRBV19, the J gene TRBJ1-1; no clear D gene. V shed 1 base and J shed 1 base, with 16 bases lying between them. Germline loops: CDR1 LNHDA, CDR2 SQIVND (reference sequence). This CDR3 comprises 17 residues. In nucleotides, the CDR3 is TGTGCCAGTAGTATAGCATTCATCGACATTCCGAACACTGAAGCTTTCTTT. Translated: CASSIAFIDIPNTEAFF.

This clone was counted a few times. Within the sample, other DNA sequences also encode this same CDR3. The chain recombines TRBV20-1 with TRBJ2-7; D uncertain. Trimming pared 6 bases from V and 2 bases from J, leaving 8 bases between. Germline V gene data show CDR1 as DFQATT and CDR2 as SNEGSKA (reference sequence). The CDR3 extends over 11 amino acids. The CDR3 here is CSASTAYEQYF. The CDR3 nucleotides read TGCAGTGCGTCAACAGCCTACGAGCAGTACTTC.

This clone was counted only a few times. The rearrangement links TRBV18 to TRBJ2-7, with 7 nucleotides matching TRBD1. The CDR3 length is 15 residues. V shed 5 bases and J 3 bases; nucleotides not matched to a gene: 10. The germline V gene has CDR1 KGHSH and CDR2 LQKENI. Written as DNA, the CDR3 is TGTGCCAGCTCAGCATCACGGGACAGCGGCTACGAGCAGTACGTC. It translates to CASSASRDSGYEQYV.

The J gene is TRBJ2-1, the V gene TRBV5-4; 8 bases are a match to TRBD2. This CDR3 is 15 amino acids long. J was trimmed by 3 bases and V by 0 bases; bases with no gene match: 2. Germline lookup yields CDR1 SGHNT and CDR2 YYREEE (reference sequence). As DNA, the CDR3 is TGTGCCAGCAGCTTGGTACTAGCGGACTACAATGAGCAGTTCTTC. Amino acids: CASSLVLADYNEQFF.

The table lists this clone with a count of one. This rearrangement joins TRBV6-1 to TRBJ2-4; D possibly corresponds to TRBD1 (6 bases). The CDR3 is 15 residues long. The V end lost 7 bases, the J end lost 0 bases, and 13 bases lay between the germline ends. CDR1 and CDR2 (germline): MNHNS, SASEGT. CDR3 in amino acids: CASTRTGIAKNIQYF. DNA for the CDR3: TGTGCCAGCACCAGAACAGGGATAGCCAAAAACATTCAGTACTTC.

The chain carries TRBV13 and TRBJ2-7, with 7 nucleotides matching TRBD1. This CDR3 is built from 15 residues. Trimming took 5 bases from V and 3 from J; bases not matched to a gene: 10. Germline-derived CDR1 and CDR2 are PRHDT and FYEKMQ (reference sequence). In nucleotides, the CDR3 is TGTGCCAGCAGCCCCGATCCTGGACAGGACTACGAGCAGTACTTC. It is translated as CASSPDPGQDYEQYF.

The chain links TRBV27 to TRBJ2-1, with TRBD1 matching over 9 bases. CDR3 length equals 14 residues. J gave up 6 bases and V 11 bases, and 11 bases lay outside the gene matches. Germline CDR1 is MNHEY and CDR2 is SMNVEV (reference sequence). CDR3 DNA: TGTGCCGCCTGGGGACAGGGCCCCTCCAATGAGCAGTTCTTC. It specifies CAAWGQGPSNEQFF.

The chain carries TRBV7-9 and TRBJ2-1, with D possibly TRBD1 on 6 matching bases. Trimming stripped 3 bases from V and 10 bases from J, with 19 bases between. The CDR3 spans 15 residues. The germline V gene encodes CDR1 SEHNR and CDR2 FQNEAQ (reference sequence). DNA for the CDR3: TGTGCCAGCAGCTTCAGGACTCCGATTCAGGGGGAGCAGTTCTTC. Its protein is CASSFRTPIQGEQFF.

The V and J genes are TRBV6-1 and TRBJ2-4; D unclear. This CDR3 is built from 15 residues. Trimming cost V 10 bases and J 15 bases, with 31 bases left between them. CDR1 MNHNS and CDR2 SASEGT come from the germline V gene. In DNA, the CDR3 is TGTGCCACCCCGACGGTTCGAGCGCTTTCGTCCCGTGGGTACTTC. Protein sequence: CATPTVRALSSRGYF.

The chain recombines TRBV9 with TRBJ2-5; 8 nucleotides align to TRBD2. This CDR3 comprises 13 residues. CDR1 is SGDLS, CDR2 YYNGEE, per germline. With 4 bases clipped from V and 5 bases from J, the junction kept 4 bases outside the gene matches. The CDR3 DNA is TGTGCCAGCAGCTCCGGGACTAGGGAGACCCAGTACTTC. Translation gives CASSSGTRETQYF.

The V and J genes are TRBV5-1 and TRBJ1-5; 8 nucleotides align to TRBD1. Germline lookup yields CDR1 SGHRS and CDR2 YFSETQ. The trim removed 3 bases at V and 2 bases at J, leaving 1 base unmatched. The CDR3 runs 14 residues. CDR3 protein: CASSSGQGNQPQHF. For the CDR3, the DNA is TGCGCCAGCAGCTCGGGACAGGGCAATCAGCCCCAGCATTTT.

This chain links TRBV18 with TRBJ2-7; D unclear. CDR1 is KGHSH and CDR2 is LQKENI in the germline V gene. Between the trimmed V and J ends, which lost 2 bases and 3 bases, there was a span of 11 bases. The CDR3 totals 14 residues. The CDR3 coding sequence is TGTGCCAGCTCACCAAGAACTGATCACTACGAGCAGTACTTC. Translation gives CASSPRTDHYEQYF. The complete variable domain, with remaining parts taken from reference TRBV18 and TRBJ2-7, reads NAGVMQNPRHLVRRRGQEARLRCSPMKGHSHVYWYRQLPEEGLKFMVYLQKENIIDESGMPKERFSAEFPKEGPSILRIQQVVRGDSAAYFCASSPRTDHYEQYFGPGTRLTVT.

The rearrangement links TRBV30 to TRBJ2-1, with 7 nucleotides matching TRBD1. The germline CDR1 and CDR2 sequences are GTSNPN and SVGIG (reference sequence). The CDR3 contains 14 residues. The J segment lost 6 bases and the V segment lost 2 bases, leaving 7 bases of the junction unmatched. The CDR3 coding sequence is TGTGCCTGGAGTCCCCGGACAGGTCTCAATGAGCAGTTCTTC. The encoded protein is CAWSPRTGLNEQFF.

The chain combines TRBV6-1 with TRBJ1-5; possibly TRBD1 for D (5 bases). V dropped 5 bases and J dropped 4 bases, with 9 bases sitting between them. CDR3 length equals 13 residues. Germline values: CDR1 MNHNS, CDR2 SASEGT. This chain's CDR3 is CASSMTENQPQHF. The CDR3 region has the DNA TGTGCCAGCAGTATGACAGAAAATCAGCCCCAGCATTTT.

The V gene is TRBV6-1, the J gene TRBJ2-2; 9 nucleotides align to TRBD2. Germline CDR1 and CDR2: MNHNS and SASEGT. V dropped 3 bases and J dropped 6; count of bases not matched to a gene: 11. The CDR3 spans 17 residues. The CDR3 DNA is TGTGCCAGCAGTGATGCGGGTAGCGGGAGATTCTCCGGGGAGCTGTTTTTT. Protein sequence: CASSDAGSGRFSGELFF.

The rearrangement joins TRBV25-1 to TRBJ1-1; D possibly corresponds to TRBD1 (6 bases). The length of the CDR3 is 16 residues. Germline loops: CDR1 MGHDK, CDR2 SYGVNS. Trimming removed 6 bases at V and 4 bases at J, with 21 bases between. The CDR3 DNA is TGTGCCAGCAGAACTTTCCAGGGGTCTCAGATCACTGAAGCTTTCTTT. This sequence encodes CASRTFQGSQITEAFF.

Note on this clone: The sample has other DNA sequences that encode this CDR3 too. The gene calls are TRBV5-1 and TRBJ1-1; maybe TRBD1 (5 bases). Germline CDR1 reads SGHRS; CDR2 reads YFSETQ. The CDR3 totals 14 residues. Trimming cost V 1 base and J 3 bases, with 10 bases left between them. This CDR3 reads CASSLTGGDTEAFF. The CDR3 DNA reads TGCGCCAGCAGCTTGACAGGTGGGGACACTGAAGCTTTCTTT.

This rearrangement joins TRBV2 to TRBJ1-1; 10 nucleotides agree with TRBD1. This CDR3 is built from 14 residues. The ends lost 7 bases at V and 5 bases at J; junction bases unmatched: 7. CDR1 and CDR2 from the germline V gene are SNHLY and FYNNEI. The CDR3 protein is CASKAGQGKTEAFF. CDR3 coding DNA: TGTGCCAGCAAAGCGGGACAGGGGAAGACTGAAGCTTTCTTT. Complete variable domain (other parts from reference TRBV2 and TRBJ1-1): EPEVTQTPSHQVTQMGQEVILRCVPISNHLYFYWYRQILGQKVEFLVSFYNNEISEKSEIFDDQFSVERPDGSNFTLKIRSTKLEDSAMYFCASKAGQGKTEAFFGQGTRLTVV.

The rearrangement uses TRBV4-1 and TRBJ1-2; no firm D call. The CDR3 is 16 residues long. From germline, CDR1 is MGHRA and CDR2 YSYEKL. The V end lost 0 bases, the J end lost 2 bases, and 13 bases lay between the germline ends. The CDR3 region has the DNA TGCGCCAGCAGCCAAGATTTTTCCAGGCCCAACTATGGCTACACCTTC. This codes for CASSQDFSRPNYGYTF.

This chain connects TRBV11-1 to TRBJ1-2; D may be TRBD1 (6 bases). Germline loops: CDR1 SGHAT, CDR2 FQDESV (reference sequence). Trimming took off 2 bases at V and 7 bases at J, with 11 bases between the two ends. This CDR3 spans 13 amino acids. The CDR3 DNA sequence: TGTGCCAGCAGCTTAAACAGGGAAGGTGGCTACACCTTC. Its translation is CASSLNREGGYTF.

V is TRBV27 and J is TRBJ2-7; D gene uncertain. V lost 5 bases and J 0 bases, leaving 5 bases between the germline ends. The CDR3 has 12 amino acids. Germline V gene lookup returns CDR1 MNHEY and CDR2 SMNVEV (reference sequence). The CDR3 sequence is CASSAGSYEQYF. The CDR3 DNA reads TGTGCCAGCAGTGCCGGCTCCTACGAGCAGTACTTC.

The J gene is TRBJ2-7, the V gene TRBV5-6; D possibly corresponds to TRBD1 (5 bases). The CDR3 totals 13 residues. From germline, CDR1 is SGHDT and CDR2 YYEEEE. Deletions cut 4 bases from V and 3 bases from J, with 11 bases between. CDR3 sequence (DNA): TGTGCCAGCAGCATAGACAGCTACTACGAGCAGTACTTC. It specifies CASSIDSYYEQYF.

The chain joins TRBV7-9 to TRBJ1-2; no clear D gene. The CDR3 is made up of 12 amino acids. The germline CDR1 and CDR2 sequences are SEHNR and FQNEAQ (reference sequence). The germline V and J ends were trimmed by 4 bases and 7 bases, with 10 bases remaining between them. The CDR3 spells CASSSWESGYTF. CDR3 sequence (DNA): TGTGCCAGCAGCTCTTGGGAGTCTGGCTACACCTTC.

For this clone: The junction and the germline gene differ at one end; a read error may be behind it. CDR3 coding DNA: TGTGCCAGCAGCTCAGATAGCACCGATACGCAGTATTTT. Protein sequence: CASSSDSTDTQYF. V is TRBV7-3 and J is TRBJ2-3; D remains ambiguous. The CDR3 has 13 residues. Germline V lookup: CDR1 SGHTA, CDR2 FQGTGA.

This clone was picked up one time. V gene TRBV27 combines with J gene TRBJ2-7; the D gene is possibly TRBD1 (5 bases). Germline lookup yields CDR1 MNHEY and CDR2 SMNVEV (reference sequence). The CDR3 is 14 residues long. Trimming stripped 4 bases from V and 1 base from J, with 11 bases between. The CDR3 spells CASSSVPGSYEQYV. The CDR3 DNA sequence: TGTGCCAGCAGTTCCGTACCAGGGTCCTACGAGCAGTACGTC.